Following are 2 T cell receptor beta chains from one sample sequenced in a study of T cell clonality in common variable immunodeficiency. TCRdb keeps only in-frame clones here, not all; method: immunoSEQ multiplex PCR. Listed for the sample are fewer than 75,000 clones, none seen a single time. Sequencing input: peripheral blood mononuclear cells. Receptor source: a person between 18 and 75 years old in good health.

This clone was counted at least ten times. The read comes to an end 3 residues before the CDR3 does, leaving the germline J gene to fill in the end. The chain uses TRBV5-6 and TRBJ1-2; tentative D call: TRBD1 (5 bases). The V gene lost 5 bases and the J gene lost 2 bases, with 13 bases spanning the gap. The length of the CDR3 is 14 residues. Per the germline V gene, CDR1 is SGHDT and CDR2 is YYEEEE. CDR3 DNA, as far as it was read: TGTGCCAGCAGATTCAGGGTCCAAAACTATGGC. Translated, it gives CASRFRVQNYG. The full-length CDR3 reads as CASRFRVQNYGYTF.

This clone was seen ten or more times. With the read ending 3 residues before the CDR3 end, the germline J gene is used to fill in that end. This chain links TRBV4-1 with TRBJ2-7; the D is unclear. Germline V CDR1 and CDR2: MGHRA, YSYEKL. This CDR3 contains 17 residues. V was trimmed by 2 bases and J by 0 bases, leaving 17 bases between them. The sequenced CDR3 bases are TGCGCCAGCAGCCAATCAGGAAGGGTCATGGGCTCCTACGAG. Protein sequence: CASSQSGRVMGSYE. The complete CDR3 sequence is CASSQSGRVMGSYEQYF.